This passage covers 2 T cell receptor beta chains from one sample sequenced in a study of T cell repertoires in ileal Crohn's disease. Sequencing was performed with immunoSEQ multiplex PCR; in TCRdb, only in-frame clones are kept and a portion is missing. The data hold around 1,000 clones, with around 83% observed a single time. Material for sequencing was ileal tissue. The receptors stem from an adult with Crohn's disease.

The V and J genes are TRBV7-2 and TRBJ1-2; possibly TRBD1 for D (5 bases). Germline loops: CDR1 SGHTA, CDR2 FQGNSA. The CDR3 runs to 16 residues. Deletions cut 0 bases from V and 2 bases from J, with 13 bases between. DNA of the CDR3: TGTGCCAGCAGCTTAGCGGCGGGGACGGTGAACTATGGCTACACCTTC. Protein product: CASSLAAGTVNYGYTF.

This clone has a single count. The V call is TRBV28, the J call TRBJ2-5, with unresolved D. Deletions cut 4 bases from V and 7 bases from J, with 10 bases between. The CDR3 totals 12 residues. CDR1 and CDR2 (germline): MDHEN, SYDVKM. CDR3: CASSWALGTQYF. The CDR3 DNA reads as TGTGCCAGCAGTTGGGCGCTGGGGACCCAGTACTTC.